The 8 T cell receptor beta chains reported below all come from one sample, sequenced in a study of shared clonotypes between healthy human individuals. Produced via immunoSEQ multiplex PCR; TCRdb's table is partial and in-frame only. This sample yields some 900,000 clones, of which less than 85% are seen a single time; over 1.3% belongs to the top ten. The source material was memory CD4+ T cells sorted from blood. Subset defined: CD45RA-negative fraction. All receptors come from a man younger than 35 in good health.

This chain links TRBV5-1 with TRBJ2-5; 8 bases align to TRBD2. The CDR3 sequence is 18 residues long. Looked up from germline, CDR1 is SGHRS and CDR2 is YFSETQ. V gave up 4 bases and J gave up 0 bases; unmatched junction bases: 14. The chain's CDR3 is CASSPATSELMYQETQYF. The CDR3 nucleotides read TGCGCCAGCAGCCCGGCGACTAGCGAGTTGATGTACCAAGAGACCCAGTACTTC.

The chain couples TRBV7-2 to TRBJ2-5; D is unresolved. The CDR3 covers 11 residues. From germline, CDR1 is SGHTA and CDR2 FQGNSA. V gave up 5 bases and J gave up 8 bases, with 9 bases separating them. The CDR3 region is CASSQGPTQYF. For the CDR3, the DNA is TGTGCCAGCAGCCAAGGTCCCACCCAGTACTTC.

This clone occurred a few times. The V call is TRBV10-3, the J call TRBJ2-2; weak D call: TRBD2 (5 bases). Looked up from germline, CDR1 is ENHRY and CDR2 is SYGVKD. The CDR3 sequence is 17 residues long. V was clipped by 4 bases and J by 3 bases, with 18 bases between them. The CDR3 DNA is TGTGCCATCAGTGGGCGTAGCCGACACGGGGACACCGGGGAGCTGTTTTTT. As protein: CAISGRSRHGDTGELFF.

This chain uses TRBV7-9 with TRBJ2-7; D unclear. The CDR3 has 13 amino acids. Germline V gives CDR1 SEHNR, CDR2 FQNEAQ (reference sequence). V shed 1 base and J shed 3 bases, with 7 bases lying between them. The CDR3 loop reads CASSLGENYEQYF. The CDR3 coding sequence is TGTGCCAGCAGCTTAGGGGAAAACTACGAGCAGTACTTC.

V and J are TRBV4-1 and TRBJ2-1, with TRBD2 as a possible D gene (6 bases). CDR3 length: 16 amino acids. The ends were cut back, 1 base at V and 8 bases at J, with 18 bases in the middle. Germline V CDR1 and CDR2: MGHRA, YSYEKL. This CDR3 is CASSQAKAGREDEQFF. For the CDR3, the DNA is TGCGCCAGCAGCCAAGCAAAGGCGGGAAGGGAAGATGAGCAGTTCTTC.

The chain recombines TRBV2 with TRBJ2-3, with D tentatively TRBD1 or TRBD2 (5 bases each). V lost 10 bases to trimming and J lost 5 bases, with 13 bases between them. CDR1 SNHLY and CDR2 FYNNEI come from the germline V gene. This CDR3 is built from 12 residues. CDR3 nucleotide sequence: TGTGCCATCGAACGTGGGGGAGATACGCAGTATTTT. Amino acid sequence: CAIERGGDTQYF.

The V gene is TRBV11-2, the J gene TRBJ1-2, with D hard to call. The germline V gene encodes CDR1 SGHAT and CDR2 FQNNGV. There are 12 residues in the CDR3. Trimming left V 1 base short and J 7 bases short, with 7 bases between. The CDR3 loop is CASSLVGIGYTF. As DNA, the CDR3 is TGTGCCAGCAGCTTAGTGGGAATTGGCTACACCTTC.

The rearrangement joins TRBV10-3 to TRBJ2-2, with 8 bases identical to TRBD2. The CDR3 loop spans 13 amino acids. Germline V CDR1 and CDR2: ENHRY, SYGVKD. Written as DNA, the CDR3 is TGTGGGTCCAGCGGGGGGAACACCGGGGAGCTGTTTTTT. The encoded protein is CGSSGGNTGELFF.